The T cell receptor (beta chain) described here comes from a study of T cells in Graves' hyperthyroidism and ophthalmopathy. Study-wide results and limits: With a median lead of around 6.7 months before onset, the model predicted ophthalmopathy.

Template material for amplifying TCR beta CDR3 regions consisted of RNA transcripts. Primed by the HTBI set, a first-round RT-PCR was run on the TCR CDR3. TCRdb passed the multiplex PCR reads through MiXCR, listing each CDR3 protein once. Found here are roughly 550,000 distinct CDR3 sequences, 15% to 20% of them singletons; the top ten hold over 25%. Germline CDR1 LNHDA, CDR2 SQIVND (reference sequence). The CDR3 consists of 15 residues. The V and J ends lost 0 bases and 0 bases respectively, with 6 bases between them. There are a few counts of this clonotype. Its antigen is as yet unknown. For the diagnoses, clinical symptoms, serum thyroxine and TRAb, thyroid ultrasound and orbital computed tomography were used.

The rearrangement joins TRBV19 to TRBJ1-5; unclear D gene. The TCR sequence derives from a woman aged 30 to 39 with Graves' ophthalmopathy. Material for sequencing was blood. The CDR3: CASSIERNSNQPQHF. Written as DNA, the CDR3 is TGTGCCAGTAGTATAGAACGGAATAGCAATCAGCCCCAGCATTTT.